A selection of T cell receptor beta chains follows, all from one sample in a study of cytomegalovirus exposure and HLA in healthy donors. Sequenced by immunoSEQ multiplex PCR; TCRdb stores in-frame clones only, minus some. The sample records under 400,000 clones, roughly 90% being singletons. Sample: PBMCs. These receptors came from a woman under 30 in good health and CMV-seronegative. The CDR3 runs from the conserved cysteine through the conserved F or W. D genes are given only for firm matches. Expanded clones are given a class, and other clones once, few, many or no size at all.

v_call	clone_size	d_call	j_call	cdr3_nt	cdr3_aa
TRBV27	.	.	TRBJ2-7	TGTGCCAGCAGTCAGCAGGGGAAATACGAGCAGTACTTC	CASSQQGKYEQYF
TRBV2	few	.	TRBJ2-7	TGTGCCAGCGGGAGTGGCTACGAGCAGTACTTC	CASGSGYEQYF
TRBV4-1	.	.	TRBJ2-1	TGCGCCAGCAGCCAGGGGGGGCGCGCCTACAATGAGCAGTTCTTC	CASSQGGRAYNEQFF
TRBV28	.	.	TRBJ1-2	TGTGCCAGCAGACTTACAGGGACCCCAAACTATGGCTACACCTTC	CASRLTGTPNYGYTF
TRBV5-8	.	TRBD1	TRBJ2-3	TGTGCCAGCCCACTAGACAGGGGTGTCTTCGCAGATACGCAGTATTTT	CASPLDRGVFADTQYF
TRBV18	.	.	TRBJ2-7	TGTGCCAGCTCACCAGGGCGGGCCCCCTACGAGCAGTACTTC	CASSPGRAPYEQYF
TRBV6-1	.	TRBD2	TRBJ2-5	TGTGCCAGCAGTGAAGCACCAGCGGGAGCCCAAGAGACCCAGTACTTC	CASSEAPAGAQETQYF
TRBV4-1	once	.	TRBJ2-7	TGCGCCAGCAGCCCCCGGGTTGTCTCCTACGAGCAGTACTTC	CASSPRVVSYEQYF
TRBV30	.	TRBD1	TRBJ2-7	TGTGCCTGCCGAGATCGGGACAGGGGTCCCGAGCAGTACTTC	CACRDRDRGPEQYF
TRBV5-1	.	.	TRBJ1-2	TGCGCCAGCAGCCCCGGACTTATTAACTATGGCTACACCTTC	CASSPGLINYGYTF
TRBV27	.	.	TRBJ2-3	TGTGCCAGCAGTTTAAACCGCAGGGGTAGCACAGATACGCAGTATTTT	CASSLNRRGSTDTQYF
TRBV10-3	.	TRBD2	TRBJ2-1	TGTGCCACCCGACTAGCGGGGAACAATGAGCAGTTCTTC	CATRLAGNNEQFF
TRBV28	.	.	TRBJ1-2	TGTGCCAGCAGTACTCTCCCCCGGGTCTTTCGCCCAGGGGAGTATGGCTACACCTTC	CASSTLPRVFRPGEYGYTF
TRBV7-8	.	.	TRBJ1-6	TGTGCCAGCAGCTTAGGGGGCACGAGCTCCTATAATTCACCCCTCCACTTT	CASSLGGTSSYNSPLHF
TRBV6-5	.	TRBD1	TRBJ2-7	TGTGCCAGCAGTCCCCCCCGGGACAGGGCTTTATCCGAGTACTTC	CASSPPRDRALSEYF